This T cell receptor (beta chain) was recovered during a study of human T cells and chemical hapten exposure. This clonotype has ten or more counts. Antigen specificity is unknown. Noted time point: healthy volunteer bleed at 2 weeks. Total RNA was extracted from unfractionated whole blood. Overall study findings and caveats: Those TCRs sitting above 1 in 1000 frequency stayed the same with DPC sensitization.

The library tagged each cDNA molecule with unique molecular identifiers. How the authors handled the data: TCRs per sample had a median of approximately 88,000 and ranged from about 20,000 to 700,000. Each CDR3 protein is one row after TCRdb ran MiXCR on the RACE reads. The V and J calls and clone size come from TCRdb's table, not from the authors' own analysis. The sample has roughly 130,000 distinct CDR3 sequences; approximately 9% are singletons. The sample taken for sequencing was whole blood. The sequence was collected from a male donor in good health. Some clones in this sample may be carry-over from other donors' samples.

The CDR3 loop reads CASSQAGQGASVDGYTF. Here the CDR3 DNA reads TGCGCCAGCAGCCAGGCTGGACAGGGGGCTTCGGTGGATGGCTACACCTTC. The chain has TRBV4-1 and TRBJ1-2, with 11 bases lining up with TRBD1. Germline V gives CDR1 MGHRA, CDR2 YSYEKL. The CDR3 spans 17 residues. V gave up 3 bases and J gave up 6 bases; unmatched junction bases: 12.